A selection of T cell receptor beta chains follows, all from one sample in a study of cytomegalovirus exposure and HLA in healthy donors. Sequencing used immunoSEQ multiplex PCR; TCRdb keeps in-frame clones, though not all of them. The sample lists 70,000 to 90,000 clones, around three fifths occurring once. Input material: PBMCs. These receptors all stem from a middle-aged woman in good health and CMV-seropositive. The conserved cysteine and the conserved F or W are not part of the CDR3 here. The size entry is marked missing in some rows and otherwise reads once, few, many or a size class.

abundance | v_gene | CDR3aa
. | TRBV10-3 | ATYRNGAYEQY
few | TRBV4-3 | ASSQDRDGTGNSPLH
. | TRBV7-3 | ASSLLAGASGDTQY
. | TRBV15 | ATSRDLREQF
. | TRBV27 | ASSLGTSGTYNEQF
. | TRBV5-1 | ASSLASNQPQH
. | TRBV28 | ASSLQNYGYT
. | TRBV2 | ASKGRLAPYNEQF
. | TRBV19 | ASSIGGGGETQY
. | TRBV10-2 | ACRASGTYEQY
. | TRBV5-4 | ASSNEESFYEQY
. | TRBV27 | ASSSVGTSLYTGANVLT
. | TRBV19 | ASSSSSDINEQF
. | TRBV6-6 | GSSGLGTDTQY
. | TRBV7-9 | ASSPGQRGSRTEAF
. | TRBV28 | ASSQYTAFGTSGSTTDTQY
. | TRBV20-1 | SAGWDIRVF
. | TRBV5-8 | ASSSQYNEQF
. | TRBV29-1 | SVGTGSDTQY
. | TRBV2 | ASRDRGRGGYT
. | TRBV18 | ASSYSGQETQY
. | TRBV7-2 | ASTLRGNTEAF
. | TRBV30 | ASRGGGKFNQETQY
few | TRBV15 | ATSRALAGVLDTQY
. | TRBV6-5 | ASTGGRADTQY
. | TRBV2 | ASSSSGQDAYNEQF
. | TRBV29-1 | SVDGKSSYNEQF
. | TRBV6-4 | ASSDPNTDTQY
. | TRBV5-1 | ASTSGLATWSGELF
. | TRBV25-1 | ASSDWTVGDTEAF
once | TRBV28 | ASSRGLAARYPQY
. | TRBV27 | ATILAGGDEQF
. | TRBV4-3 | ASSQLYQGADGYT
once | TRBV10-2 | ASSEYSLSGNTIY
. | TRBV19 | ASSMRGSPYNEQF
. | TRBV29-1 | SVIGLAGGWGVITDTQY
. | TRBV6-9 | ASSNIATQGAKQF
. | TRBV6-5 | ASSYGAMSNTEAF
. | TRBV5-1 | ASSPGTDLMVYGYT
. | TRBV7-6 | ASSLAGQGQTQY
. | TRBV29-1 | SVVFRVATEAF